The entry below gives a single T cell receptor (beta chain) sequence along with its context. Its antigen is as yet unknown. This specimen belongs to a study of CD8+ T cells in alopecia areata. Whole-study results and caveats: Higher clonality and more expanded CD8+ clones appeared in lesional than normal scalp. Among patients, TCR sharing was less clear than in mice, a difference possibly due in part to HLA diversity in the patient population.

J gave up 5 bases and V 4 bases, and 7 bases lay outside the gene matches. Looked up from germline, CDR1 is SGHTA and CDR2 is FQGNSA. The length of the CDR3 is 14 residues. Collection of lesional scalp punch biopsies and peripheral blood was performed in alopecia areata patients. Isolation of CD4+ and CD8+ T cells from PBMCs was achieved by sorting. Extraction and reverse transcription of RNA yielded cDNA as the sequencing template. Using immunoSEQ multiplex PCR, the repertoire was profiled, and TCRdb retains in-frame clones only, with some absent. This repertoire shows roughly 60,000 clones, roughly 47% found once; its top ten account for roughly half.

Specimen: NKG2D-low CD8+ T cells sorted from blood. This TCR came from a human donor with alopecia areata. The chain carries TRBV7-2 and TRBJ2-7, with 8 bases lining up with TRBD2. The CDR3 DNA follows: TGTGCCAGCAGCTCGAGCGGGAGAGTCGACGAGCAGTACTTC. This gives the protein CASSSSGRVDEQYF.